A selection of T cell receptor beta chains follows, all from one sample in a study of molecular identifiers for immune sequencing clone quantification. TCRdb called the PCR reads again in MiXCR, with one record for every CDR3 protein. Among some 89,000 distinct CDR3 sequences listed, roughly 26% were seen once. Input material: naive CD8+ T cells from blood, with Jurkat cell RNA spiked in. These receptors were taken from a human donor in good health. Some libraries in this study had Jurkat cell RNA spiked in. Each CDR3 is given with its conserved first and last residue. The D gene is left open where the match is weak. The size field is filled for only some rows; it gives once, few, many or a size class.

v_call,j_call,d_call,clone_size,cdr3_nt,cdr3_aa
TRBV28,TRBJ2-7,-,many,TGTGCCAGCAGTGTAGTGGCAGGCGCCTCCTACGAGCAGTACTTC,CASSVVAGASYEQYF
TRBV10-3,TRBJ2-5,TRBD1,many,TGTGCCATCAGTGACGGACAGGGGCAAGAGACCCAGTACTTC,CAISDGQGQETQYF
TRBV10-3,TRBJ1-1,-,many,TGTGCCATCAGTGAATCCGGGTCTGAAGCTTTCTTT,CAISESGSEAFF
TRBV4-1,TRBJ1-1,-,many,TGCGCCAGCAGCCAACAGGAGGGACAGAACACTGAAGCTTTCTTT,CASSQQEGQNTEAFF
TRBV4-1,TRBJ2-7,-,many,TGCGCCAGCAGCCAAGGGGAGCGCTACGAGCAGTACTTC,CASSQGERYEQYF
TRBV29-1,TRBJ2-7,-,-,TGCAGCGCTGTAGGGGCTAACTCCTACGAGCAGTACTTC,CSAVGANSYEQYF
TRBV5-1,TRBJ2-2,TRBD1,few,TGCGCCAGCAGCACCTACGGACAGGGGGCGGATATAATCGGGGAGCTGTTTTTT,CASSTYGQGADIIGELFF
TRBV30,TRBJ2-7,-,many,TGTGCCTGGGGACCCGGGACGGCATCCTACGAGCAGTACTTC,CAWGPGTASYEQYF
TRBV11-2,TRBJ2-5,TRBD2,many,TGTGCCAGCAGCTTACTTAGCGGGGGGCCCCAAGAGACCCAGTACTTC,CASSLLSGGPQETQYF
TRBV28,TRBJ2-2,TRBD1,many,TGTGCCAGCAGTACCTTCCGGACAGGGGCGCTGAGATTGGGCACCGGGGAGCTGTTTTTT,CASSTFRTGALRLGTGELFF
TRBV4-3,TRBJ1-5,-,many,TGCGCCAGCAGCCAAGATCATGATGAGGGCTCTCAGCCCCAGCATTTT,CASSQDHDEGSQPQHF
TRBV4-3,TRBJ2-5,-,-,TGCGCCAGCAGCCAAGATCTGAGGGGGGGCCAAGAGACCCAGTACTTC,CASSQDLRGGQETQYF
TRBV7-6,TRBJ2-7,-,many,TGTGCCAGCAGCCGCTCGGGCCTGAGCTCCTACGAGCAGTACTTC,CASSRSGLSSYEQYF
TRBV27,TRBJ2-7,TRBD1,many,TGTGCCAGCAGTCCCCGGGACAGGGTAAACTACGAGCAGTACTTC,CASSPRDRVNYEQYF